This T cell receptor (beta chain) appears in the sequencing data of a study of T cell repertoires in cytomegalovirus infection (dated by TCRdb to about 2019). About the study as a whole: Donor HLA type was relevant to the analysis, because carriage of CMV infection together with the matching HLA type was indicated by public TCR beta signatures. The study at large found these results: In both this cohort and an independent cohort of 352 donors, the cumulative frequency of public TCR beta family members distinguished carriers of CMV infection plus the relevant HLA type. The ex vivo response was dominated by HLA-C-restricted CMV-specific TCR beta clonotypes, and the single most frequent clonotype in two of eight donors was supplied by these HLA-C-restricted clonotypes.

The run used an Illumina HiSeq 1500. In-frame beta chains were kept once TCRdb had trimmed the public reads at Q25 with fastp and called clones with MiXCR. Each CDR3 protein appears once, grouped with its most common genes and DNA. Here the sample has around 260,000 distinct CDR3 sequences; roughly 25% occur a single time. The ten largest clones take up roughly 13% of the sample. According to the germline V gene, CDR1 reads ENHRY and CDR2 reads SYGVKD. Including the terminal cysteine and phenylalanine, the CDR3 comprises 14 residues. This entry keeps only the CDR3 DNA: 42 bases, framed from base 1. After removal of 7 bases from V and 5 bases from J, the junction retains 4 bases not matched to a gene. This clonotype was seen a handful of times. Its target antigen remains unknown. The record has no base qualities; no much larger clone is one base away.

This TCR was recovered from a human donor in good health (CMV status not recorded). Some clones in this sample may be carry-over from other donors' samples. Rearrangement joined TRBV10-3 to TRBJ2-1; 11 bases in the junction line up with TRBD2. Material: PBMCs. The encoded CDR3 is CAITASGGNNEQFF. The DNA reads TGTGCCATCACGGCTAGCGGGGGGAACAATGAGCAGTTCTTC.